This T cell receptor (beta chain) was sequenced for a study of read filtering for tumor transcriptome and immune sequencing. This library used roughly 400 ng RNA and molecular barcoded adaptors spanning alpha/delta and beta/gamma chains. Via MiXCR, TCRdb re-called the reads, giving one row per CDR3 protein. The repertoire holds under 35,000 distinct CDR3 sequences, with around a sixth as singletons. V gave up 4 bases and J gave up 6 bases; unmatched junction bases: 5. CDR3 length equals 14 residues. From germline, CDR1 is LGHDT and CDR2 YNNKEL (reference sequence). This clonotype occurred many times. The chain has TRBV3-1 and TRBJ2-3, with 9 nucleotides matching TRBD2. Sequencing was performed on a population of CD138-negative cells sorted from bone marrow. This sequence was found in a donor at least 40 years old with multiple myeloma. The CDR3 region has the DNA TGTGCCAGCAGCCCGGGACTAGCAAGTGATACGCAGTATTTT. This sequence encodes CASSPGLASDTQYF.